This TCR beta chain derives from a study of CD8 T cells in ankylosing spondylitis. Findings of the study overall: Relatively rare in peripheral blood, disease-linked clones were also CD8+.

In the case of this clonotype: The target antigen is unknown.

The CDR3 consists of 15 residues. Germline lookup yields CDR1 MDHEN and CDR2 SYDVKM. Trimming pared 3 bases from V and 5 bases from J, leaving 17 bases between. MiXCR was run by TCRdb on the 5' RACE reads, yielding one entry per CDR3 protein. The sample shows 300,000 to 400,000 distinct CDR3 sequences, roughly 14% of them seen only once. V is TRBV28 and J is TRBJ2-7; weak D call: TRBD1 (6 bases). The TCR was taken from a male donor with ankylosing spondylitis or in good health (not recorded which). The sequencing sample was made of blood, either unsorted or a sorted T cell fraction (not recorded which). The CDR3 sequence: CASSFQGQNVNEQYF. The DNA for the CDR3 is TGTGCCAGCAGTTTCCAGGGGCAAAATGTGAACGAGCAGTACTTC.